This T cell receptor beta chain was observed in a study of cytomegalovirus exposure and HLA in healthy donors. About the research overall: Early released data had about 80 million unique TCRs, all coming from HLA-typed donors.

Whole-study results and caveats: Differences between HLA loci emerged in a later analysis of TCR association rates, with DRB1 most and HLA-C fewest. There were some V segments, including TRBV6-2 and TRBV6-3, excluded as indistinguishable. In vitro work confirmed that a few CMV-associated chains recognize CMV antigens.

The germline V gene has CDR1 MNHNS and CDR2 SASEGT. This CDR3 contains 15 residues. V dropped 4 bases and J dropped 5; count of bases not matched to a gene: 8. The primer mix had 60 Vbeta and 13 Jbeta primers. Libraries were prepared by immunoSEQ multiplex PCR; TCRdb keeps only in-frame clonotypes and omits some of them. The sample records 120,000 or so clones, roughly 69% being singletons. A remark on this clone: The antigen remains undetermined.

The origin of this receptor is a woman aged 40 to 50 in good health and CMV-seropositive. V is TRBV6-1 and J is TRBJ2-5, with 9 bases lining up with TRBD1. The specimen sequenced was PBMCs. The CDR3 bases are TGTGCCAGCAGTGCCAACAGGGGGCGAGGGGAGACCCAGTACTTC. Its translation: CASSANRGRGETQYF.